Presented here are 19 T cell receptor beta chains from one specimen sequenced in a study of technical replicates of blood from a handful of donors. Method: immunoSEQ multiplex PCR; TCRdb's copy keeps in-frame clones and lacks some. Of about 80,000 clones in the sample, over 95% are singletons; the top ten hold less than 0.25%. Sample: T cells isolated from PBMCs. These receptors all stem from a human donor in good health.

The V call is TRBV6-1, the J call TRBJ1-2; no firm D call. The CDR3 consists of 13 residues. Trimming pared 4 bases from V and 7 bases from J, leaving 13 bases between. In germline, CDR1 is MNHNS, CDR2 SASEGT. Here the CDR3 DNA reads TGTGCCAGCAGTGTCGAGAGGGTCCGTGGCTACACCTTC. The encoded protein is CASSVERVRGYTF.

For the CDR3, the DNA is TGTGCCAGTAGGGAGGGGAGGGAGACCCAGTACTTC. It specifies CASREGRETQYF. The chain uses TRBV6-1 and TRBJ2-5, with 7 bases aligning to TRBD2. The CDR3 has 12 amino acids. Germline loops: CDR1 MNHNS, CDR2 SASEGT. The V segment lost 9 bases and the J segment 5 bases; nucleotides outside the gene matches: 6.

The genes are TRBV6-5 and TRBJ2-2; D gene unclear. The CDR3 is 15 amino acids. Trimming took off 6 bases at V and 3 bases at J, with 14 bases between the two ends. Looked up from germline, CDR1 is MNHEY and CDR2 is SVGAGI. DNA of the CDR3: TGTGCCAGCAGCCCCGCACTGTCGGACACCGGGGAGCTGTTTTTT. The encoded protein is CASSPALSDTGELFF.

The chain recombines TRBV7-8 with TRBJ1-2; 7 bases line up with TRBD1. The CDR3 extends over 11 amino acids. Germline V lookup: CDR1 SGHVS, CDR2 FQNEAQ. Trimming removed 10 bases from V and 4 bases from J; junction bases left unmatched: 3. The CDR3 is CAIEGAYGYTF. CDR3 DNA sequence: TGTGCCATCGAGGGGGCCTATGGCTACACCTTC. Using reference TRBV7-8 and TRBJ1-2 for the parts outside the CDR3, the full variable domain is GAGVSQSPRYKVAKRGQDVALRCDPISGHVSLFWYQQALGQGPEFLTYFQNEAQLDKSGLPSDRFFAERPEGSVSTLKIQRTQQEDSAVYLCAIEGAYGYTFGSGTRLTVV.

The chain combines TRBV27 with TRBJ2-7, with D tentatively TRBD1 (6 bases). The V and J ends lost 8 bases and 3 bases respectively, with 20 bases between them. Germline V gene lookup returns CDR1 MNHEY and CDR2 SMNVEV (reference sequence). This CDR3 has 15 amino acids. In DNA, the CDR3 is TGTGCCAGCGGACAGAGTCGGACAGCCTTCTACGAGCAGTACTTC. It encodes CASGQSRTAFYEQYF.

V gene TRBV5-6 combines with J gene TRBJ2-7; the D gene is possibly TRBD2 (6 bases). From germline, CDR1 is SGHDT and CDR2 YYEEEE. V dropped 4 bases and J dropped 5 bases, with 19 bases sitting between them. The CDR3 runs to 15 residues. The CDR3 nucleotides are TGTGCCAGCAGCCGGAGGGTAGTAGCCTACAACGAGCAGTACTTC. Its protein is CASSRRVVAYNEQYF.

The chain carries TRBV28 and TRBJ1-5; D is undetermined. The CDR3 sequence is 12 residues long. Germline values: CDR1 MDHEN, CDR2 SYDVKM. The V and J ends lost 7 bases and 4 bases respectively, with 8 bases between them. The CDR3 region is CASITGNQPQHF. Written as DNA, the CDR3 is TGTGCCAGCATCACGGGAAATCAGCCCCAGCATTTT.

The chain combines TRBV10-3 with TRBJ2-3; 8 bases match TRBD2. V trimming: 9 bases; J trimming: 2 bases; junction bases outside the gene matches: 10. Germline CDR1 is ENHRY and CDR2 is SYGVKD. The CDR3 extends over 15 amino acids. The CDR3 nucleotides are TGTGCCATGGGGACTAGGCTCACTACCACAGATACGCAGTATTTT. The encoded protein is CAMGTRLTTTDTQYF.

V is TRBV11-2 and J is TRBJ2-7; 9 bases are shared with TRBD2. CDR3 length: 13 residues. Germline lookup yields CDR1 SGHAT and CDR2 FQNNGV. The V segment lost 4 bases and the J segment 13 bases; nucleotides outside the gene matches: 11. CDR3 amino acids: CASSSGTSPLCYF. CDR3 nucleotide sequence: TGTGCCAGCAGCTCCGGGACTAGCCCTTTGTGCTACTTC.

V usage is TRBV5-1 and J usage is TRBJ2-7; D unclear. The length of the CDR3 is 14 residues. The germline CDR1 and CDR2 sequences are SGHRS and YFSETQ. Trimming cost V 0 bases and J 3 bases, with 10 bases left between them. Here the CDR3 DNA reads TGCGCCAGCAGCTTGGACGGCCCGGGCTACGAGCAGTACTTC. Translation: CASSLDGPGYEQYF.

The chain uses TRBV7-9 and TRBJ2-1; D might be TRBD2 (6 bases). V lost 8 bases, J lost 4 bases, and 21 bases lay in between. The CDR3 runs 16 residues. CDR1 is SEHNR, CDR2 FQNEAQ, per germline (reference sequence). The CDR3 coding sequence is TGTGCCAGCGGGTATGGTGGCGGGATAAGTTACAATGAGCAGTTCTTC. Encoded protein: CASGYGGGISYNEQFF. The variable domain in full, completed from reference TRBV7-9 and TRBJ2-1, reads DTGVSQNPRHKITKRGQNVTFRCDPISEHNRLYWYRQTLGQGPEFLTYFQNEAQLEKSRLLSDRFSAERPKGSFSTLEIQRTEQGDSAMYLCASGYGGGISYNEQFFGPGTRLTVL.

This chain uses TRBV5-1 with TRBJ1-1; 9 bases fit TRBD1. Germline V CDR1 and CDR2: SGHRS, YFSETQ. There are 16 residues in the CDR3. With V trimmed by 3 bases and J by 5 bases, 11 bases remained unmatched. The CDR3 loop reads CASSSYRGLKGTEAFF. The CDR3 DNA reads TGCGCCAGCAGCTCTTACAGGGGGCTTAAGGGAACTGAAGCTTTCTTT.

The chain combines TRBV10-1 with TRBJ2-1; TRBD2 is a possible D gene (7 bases). Germline-derived CDR1 and CDR2 are WNHNN and SYGVQD (reference sequence). CDR3 length equals 15 residues. V was shortened by 1 base and J by 5 bases, with 12 bases between the two germline ends. In DNA form, the CDR3 reads TGCGCCAGCAGTGAGTGGAGGGGGGGACACAATGAGCAGTTCTTC. It encodes CASSEWRGGHNEQFF.

The genes are TRBV29-1 and TRBJ2-3; 13 nucleotides line up with TRBD2. Germline-derived CDR1 and CDR2 are SQVTM and ANQGSEA. Trimming cost V 6 bases and J 8 bases; bases outside gene matches: 8. The CDR3 is 14 residues long. The CDR3 region is CSVATSGRRGTQYF. Written as DNA, the CDR3 is TGCAGCGTGGCGACTAGCGGGAGGCGGGGTACGCAGTATTTT.

This clone was seen once. The chain employs TRBV19 and TRBJ1-1; D is ambiguous. The CDR3 runs to 15 residues. The V end lost 1 base, the J end lost 3 bases, and 12 bases lay between the germline ends. Germline V gives CDR1 LNHDA, CDR2 SQIVND (reference sequence). The CDR3 reads CASSIVAATYTEAFF. CDR3 nucleotide sequence: TGTGCCAGTAGTATAGTAGCGGCGACGTACACTGAAGCTTTCTTT. The full variable domain, its missing parts supplied by reference TRBV19 and TRBJ1-1, is DGGITQSPKYLFRKEGQNVTLSCEQNLNHDAMYWYRQDPGQGLRLIYYSQIVNDFQKGDIAEGYSVSREKKESFPLTVTSAQKNPTAFYLCASSIVAATYTEAFFGQGTRLTVV.

The chain joins TRBV11-2 to TRBJ1-5; tentatively, D is TRBD1 (6 bases). This CDR3 is 15 amino acids long. Trimming took off 1 base at V and 4 bases at J, with 11 bases between the two ends. Germline V gene lookup returns CDR1 SGHAT and CDR2 FQNNGV. CDR3 protein: CASSLGGTPNQPQHF. As DNA, the CDR3 is TGTGCCAGCAGCTTAGGTGGGACACCGAATCAGCCCCAGCATTTT.

The V and J genes are TRBV7-9 and TRBJ2-1, with a weak D call TRBD2 (12 bases). CDR3 length equals 18 residues. CDR1 is SEHNR and CDR2 is FQNEAQ in the germline V gene (reference sequence). V shed 5 bases and J shed 8 bases, with 28 bases lying between them. The CDR3 sequence is CASSGQGAWTSGTDEQFF. Here the CDR3 DNA reads TGTGCCAGCAGCGGACAGGGGGCTTGGACTAGCGGGACCGATGAGCAGTTCTTC.

The V call is TRBV7-2, the J call TRBJ2-7; 15 bases align to TRBD2. Germline lookup yields CDR1 SGHTA and CDR2 FQGNSA. CDR3 size: 16 residues. V lost 5 bases to trimming and J lost 7 bases; unmatched junction nucleotides: 9. The CDR3 sequence: CASSTEGLAGGWEQYF. The CDR3 DNA reads as TGTGCCAGCAGCACCGAGGGACTAGCGGGAGGATGGGAGCAGTACTTC.

CDR3 nucleotides: TGCGCCAGCAGCCAAGATCTGAGGGTTAATCAGCCCCAGCATTTT. It yields the protein CASSQDLRVNQPQHF. The genes are TRBV4-1 and TRBJ1-5, with D unresolved. CDR1 and CDR2 from the germline V gene are MGHRA and YSYEKL. Trimming left V 0 bases short and J 4 bases short, with 10 bases between. The CDR3 has 15 amino acids.